This TCR beta chain originates from a study of spatial heterogeneity in lung cancer. Study background: In the raw reads, each unique TCR and UMI combination was present more than ten times on average.

Carried by each TCR cDNA molecule was a unique molecular identifier. MiXCR, run by TCRdb on the 5' RACE reads, gives a single entry per CDR3 protein. The sample carries several thousand distinct CDR3 sequences, under 8% recorded once. Time point given: sample taken at primary tumor resection. Researchers sequenced whole RNA taken from tumor, nontumor lung or frozen PBMC without sorting. Study conclusions and caveats: Mutation tallies in tumors tracked expanded intratumoral alpha and beta TCR counts.

Deletions cut 6 bases from V and 7 bases from J, with 10 bases between. This CDR3 is built from 12 residues. Regarding this clonotype: Its antigen is not identified.

The sequence was collected from a male donor with early-stage non-small cell lung cancer. Sequencing was performed on lung tumor tissue, taken at surgery. The rearrangement links TRBV12-3 or TRBV12-4 to TRBJ2-1; no definite D call. Here the CDR3 DNA reads TGTGCCAGCAGCCCGTCCACTAATGAGCAGTTCTTC. Amino acid sequence: CASSPSTNEQFF.